Sequencing of this T cell receptor beta chain was carried out in a study of cytomegalovirus exposure and HLA in healthy donors. General study results and limits: Later findings reportedly placed an Asian-associated ancestry cluster below the approximately 670-donor mean for N-insertions.

Researchers ran the PCR with 60 Vbeta and 13 Jbeta primers. Data came from immunoSEQ multiplex PCR; TCRdb stores just in-frame clones and leaves some out. The sample includes approximately 100,000 clones, 74% of them seen just once. Worth noting for this clone: Antigen unknown.

Absent from the records is this donor's CMV serostatus. Germline CDR1 and CDR2: SGDLS and YYNGEE. The CDR3 is 14 residues long. J lost 9 bases, V lost 3 bases, and 11 bases had no gene match. Sequenced input: PBMCs. The chain joins TRBV9 to TRBJ2-7, with 8 bases that match TRBD2. The source is a human donor in good health. The CDR3 DNA reads as TGTGCCAGCAGCGGTGCGGGAGGACCATCTGTGCAGTACTTC. Its protein product is CASSGAGGPSVQYF.